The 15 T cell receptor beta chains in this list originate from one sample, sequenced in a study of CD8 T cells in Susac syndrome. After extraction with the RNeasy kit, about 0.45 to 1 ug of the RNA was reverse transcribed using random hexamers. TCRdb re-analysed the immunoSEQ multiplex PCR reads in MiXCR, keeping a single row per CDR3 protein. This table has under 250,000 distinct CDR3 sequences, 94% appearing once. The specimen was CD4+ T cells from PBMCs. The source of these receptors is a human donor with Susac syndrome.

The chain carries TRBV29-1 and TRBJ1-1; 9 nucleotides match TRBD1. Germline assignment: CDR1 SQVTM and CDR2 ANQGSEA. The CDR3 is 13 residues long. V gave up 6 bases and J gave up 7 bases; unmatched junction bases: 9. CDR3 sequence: CSVVYPGQGEAFF. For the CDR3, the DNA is TGCAGCGTCGTTTATCCGGGACAGGGTGAAGCTTTCTTT.

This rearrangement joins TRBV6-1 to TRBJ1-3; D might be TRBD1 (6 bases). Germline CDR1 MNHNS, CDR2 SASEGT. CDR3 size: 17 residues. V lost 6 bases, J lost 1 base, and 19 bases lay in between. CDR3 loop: CASSQGSTGRSGNTIYF. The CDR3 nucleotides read TGTGCCAGCAGCCAGGGTTCTACAGGGAGGTCTGGAAACACCATATATTTT.

CDR3 sequence: CASSPDSGDGYTF. CDR3 nucleotide sequence: TGTGCCAGCTCACCGGACTCAGGGGATGGCTACACCTTC. V is TRBV18 and J is TRBJ1-2, with D perhaps TRBD1 (6 bases). This CDR3 has 13 amino acids. Per the germline V gene, CDR1 is KGHSH and CDR2 is LQKENI. The V end was cut by 3 bases, the J end by 6 bases, with 11 bases between.

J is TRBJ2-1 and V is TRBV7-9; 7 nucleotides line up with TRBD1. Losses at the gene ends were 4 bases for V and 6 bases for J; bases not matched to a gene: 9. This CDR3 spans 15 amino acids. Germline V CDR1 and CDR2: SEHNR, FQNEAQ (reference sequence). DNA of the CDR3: TGTGCCAGCAGCTCACTACAGGGGTCTCGCAATGAGCAGTTCTTC. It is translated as CASSSLQGSRNEQFF.

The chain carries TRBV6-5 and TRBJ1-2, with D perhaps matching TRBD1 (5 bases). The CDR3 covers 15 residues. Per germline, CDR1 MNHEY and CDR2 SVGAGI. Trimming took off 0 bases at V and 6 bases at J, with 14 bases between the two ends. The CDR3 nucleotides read TGTGCCAGCAGTTACTCGAAGCAGGGTGGGAATGGCTACACCTTC. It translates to CASSYSKQGGNGYTF.

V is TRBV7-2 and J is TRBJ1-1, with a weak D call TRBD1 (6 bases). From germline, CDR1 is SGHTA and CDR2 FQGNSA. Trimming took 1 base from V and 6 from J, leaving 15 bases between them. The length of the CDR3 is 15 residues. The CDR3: CASSLVVGGGPEAFF. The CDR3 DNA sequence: TGTGCCAGCAGCTTAGTCGTAGGGGGAGGACCTGAAGCTTTCTTT. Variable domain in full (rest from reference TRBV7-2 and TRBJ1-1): GAGVSQSPSNKVTEKGKDVELRCDPISGHTALYWYRQSLGQGLEFLIYFQGNSAPDKSGLPSDRFSAERTGGSVSTLTIQRTQQEDSAVYLCASSLVVGGGPEAFFGQGTRLTVV.

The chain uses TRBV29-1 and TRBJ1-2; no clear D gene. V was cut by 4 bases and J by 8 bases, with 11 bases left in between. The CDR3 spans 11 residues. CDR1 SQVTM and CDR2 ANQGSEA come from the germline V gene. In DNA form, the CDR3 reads TGCAGCGTTGGAGAACCGTTGGGCTACACCTTC. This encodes CSVGEPLGYTF.

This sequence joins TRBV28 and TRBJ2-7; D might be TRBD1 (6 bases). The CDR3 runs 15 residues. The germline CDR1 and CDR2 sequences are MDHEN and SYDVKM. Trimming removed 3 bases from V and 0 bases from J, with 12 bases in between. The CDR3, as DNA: TGTGCCAGCAGTTTGCCAGGGGCTCCCTCCTACGAGCAGTACTTC. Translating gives CASSLPGAPSYEQYF.

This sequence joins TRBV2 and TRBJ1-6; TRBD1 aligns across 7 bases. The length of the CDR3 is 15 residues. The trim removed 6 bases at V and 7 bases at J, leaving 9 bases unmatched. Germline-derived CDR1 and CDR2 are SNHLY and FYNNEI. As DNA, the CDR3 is TGTGCCAGCAGCGGAACACAGGGGAGCAATTCACCCCTCCACTTT. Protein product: CASSGTQGSNSPLHF.

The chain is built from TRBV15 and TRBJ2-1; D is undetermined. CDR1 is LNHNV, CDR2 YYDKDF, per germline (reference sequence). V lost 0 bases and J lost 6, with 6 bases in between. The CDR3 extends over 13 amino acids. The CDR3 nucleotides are TGTGCCACCAGCAGAGATTACCCCAATGAGCAGTTCTTC. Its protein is CATSRDYPNEQFF.

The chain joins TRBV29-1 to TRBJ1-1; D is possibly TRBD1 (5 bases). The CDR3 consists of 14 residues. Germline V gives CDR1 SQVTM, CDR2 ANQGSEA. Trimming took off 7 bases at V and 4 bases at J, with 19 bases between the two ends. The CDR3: CSGYGIPGGTEAFF. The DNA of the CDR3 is TGCAGCGGTTACGGGATTCCCGGGGGCACTGAAGCTTTCTTT.

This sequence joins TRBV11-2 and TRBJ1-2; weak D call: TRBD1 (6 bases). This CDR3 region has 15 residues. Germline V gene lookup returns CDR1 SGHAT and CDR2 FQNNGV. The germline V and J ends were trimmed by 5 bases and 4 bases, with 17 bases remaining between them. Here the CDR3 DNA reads TGTGCCAGCAGCCTCACCTTGGACAGAGTCTATGGCTACACCTTC. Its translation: CASSLTLDRVYGYTF.

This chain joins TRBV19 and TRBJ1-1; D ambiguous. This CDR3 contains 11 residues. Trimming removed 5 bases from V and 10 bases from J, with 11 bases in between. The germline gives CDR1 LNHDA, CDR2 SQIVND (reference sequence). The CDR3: CASSSRFRAFF. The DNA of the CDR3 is TGTGCCAGTAGTTCGAGATTCCGAGCTTTCTTT.

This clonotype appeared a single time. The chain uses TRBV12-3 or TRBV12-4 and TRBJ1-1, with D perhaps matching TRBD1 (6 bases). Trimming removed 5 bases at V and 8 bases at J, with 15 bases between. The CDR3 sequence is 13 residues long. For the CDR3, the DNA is TGTGCCAGCAGTACCCTGGGGGGGACAGAAGCTTTCTTT. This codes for CASSTLGGTEAFF.

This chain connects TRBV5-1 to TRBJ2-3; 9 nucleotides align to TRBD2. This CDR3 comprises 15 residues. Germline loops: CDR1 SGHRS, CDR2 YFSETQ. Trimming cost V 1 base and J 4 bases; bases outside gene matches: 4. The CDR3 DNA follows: TGCGCCAGCAGCTTGAAAGGACTAGCGCCAGATACGCAGTATTTT. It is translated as CASSLKGLAPDTQYF.